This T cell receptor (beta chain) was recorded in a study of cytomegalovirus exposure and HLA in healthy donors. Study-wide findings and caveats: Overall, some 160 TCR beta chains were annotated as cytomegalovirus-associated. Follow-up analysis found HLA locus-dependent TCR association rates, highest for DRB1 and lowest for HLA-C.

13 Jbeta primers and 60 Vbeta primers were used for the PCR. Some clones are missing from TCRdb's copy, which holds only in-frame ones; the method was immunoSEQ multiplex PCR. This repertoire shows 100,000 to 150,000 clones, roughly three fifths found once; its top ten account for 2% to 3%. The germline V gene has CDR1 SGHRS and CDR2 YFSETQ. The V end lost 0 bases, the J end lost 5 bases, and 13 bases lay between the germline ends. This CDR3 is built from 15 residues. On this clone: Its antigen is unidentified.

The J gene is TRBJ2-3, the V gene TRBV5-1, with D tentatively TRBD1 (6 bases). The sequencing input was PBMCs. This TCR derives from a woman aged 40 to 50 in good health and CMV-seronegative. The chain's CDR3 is CASSLDGQGIDTQYF. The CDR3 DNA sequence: TGCGCCAGCAGCTTGGACGGGCAGGGGATAGATACGCAGTATTTT.